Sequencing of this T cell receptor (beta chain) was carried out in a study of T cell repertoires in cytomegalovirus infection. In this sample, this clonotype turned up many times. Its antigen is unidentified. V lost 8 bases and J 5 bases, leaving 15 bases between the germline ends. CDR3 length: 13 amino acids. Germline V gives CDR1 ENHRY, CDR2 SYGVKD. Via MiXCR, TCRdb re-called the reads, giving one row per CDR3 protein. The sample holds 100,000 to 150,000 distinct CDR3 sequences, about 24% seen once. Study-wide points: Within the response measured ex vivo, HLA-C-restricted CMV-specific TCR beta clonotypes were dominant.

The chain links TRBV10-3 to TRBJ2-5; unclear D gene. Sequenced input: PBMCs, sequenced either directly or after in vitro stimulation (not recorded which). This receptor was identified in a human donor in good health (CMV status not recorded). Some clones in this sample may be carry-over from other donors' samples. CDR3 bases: TGTGCCATCTCTCCCAGTCGAACGGAGACCCAGTACTTC. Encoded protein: CAISPSRTETQYF.